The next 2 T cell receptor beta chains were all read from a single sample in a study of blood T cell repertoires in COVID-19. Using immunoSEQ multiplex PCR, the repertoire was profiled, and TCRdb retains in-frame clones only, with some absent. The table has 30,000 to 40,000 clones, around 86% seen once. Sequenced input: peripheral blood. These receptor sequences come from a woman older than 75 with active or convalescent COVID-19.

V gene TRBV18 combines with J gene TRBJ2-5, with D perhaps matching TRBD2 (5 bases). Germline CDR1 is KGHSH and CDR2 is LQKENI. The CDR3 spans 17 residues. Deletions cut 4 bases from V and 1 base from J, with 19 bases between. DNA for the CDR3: TGTGCCAGCTCACGCCGGTCAGATAGCGCCCTCCAAGAGACCCAGTACTTC. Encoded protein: CASSRRSDSALQETQYF.

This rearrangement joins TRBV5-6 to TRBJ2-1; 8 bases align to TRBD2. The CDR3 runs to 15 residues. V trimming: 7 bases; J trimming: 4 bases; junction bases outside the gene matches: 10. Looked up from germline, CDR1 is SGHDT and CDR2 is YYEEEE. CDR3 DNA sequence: TGTGCCAGCGCCGTTTTGGCGGGGGGTTACAATGAGCAGTTCTTC. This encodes CASAVLAGGYNEQFF. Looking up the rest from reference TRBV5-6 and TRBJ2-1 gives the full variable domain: DAGVTQSPTHLIKTRGQQVTLRCSPKSGHDTVSWYQQALGQGPQFIFQYYEEEERQRGNFPDRFSGHQFPNYSSELNVNALLLGDSALYLCASAVLAGGYNEQFFGPGTRLTVL.